The 28 T cell receptor beta chains in this list originate from one sample, sequenced in a study of T-cell reconstitution after alpha-beta-depleted transplantation in children. The library targeted TCRbeta and was prepared with unique molecular identifiers. TCRdb fed the PCR reads into MiXCR, producing one record per CDR3 protein. The sample holds about 510,000 distinct CDR3 sequences, around 10% seen once. This specimen was PBMCs, mostly from graft donor cells, taken 180 days after TCRalphabeta/CD19-depleted stem cell transplant. These receptors were taken from a female patient between 2 and 10 years old who had a stem cell transplant for aplastic anemia, so the T cells may come from the graft donor.

The rearrangement joins TRBV11-2 to TRBJ2-2, with 9 bases that match TRBD2. The CDR3 totals 18 residues. Trimming cost V 2 bases and J 4 bases; bases outside gene matches: 11. CDR1 is SGHAT, CDR2 FQNNGV, per germline. CDR3 amino acids: CASSLYPPASGITGELFF. The CDR3 DNA is TGTGCCAGCAGCTTATATCCCCCAGCTAGCGGGATCACCGGGGAGCTGTTTTTT.

This clonotype has ten or more counts. The CDR3 here is CASLGLSNEQFF. Here the CDR3 DNA reads TGTGCCAGCTTGGGACTTTCCAATGAGCAGTTCTTC. The chain carries TRBV6-5 and TRBJ2-1, with a tentative D call TRBD2 (6 bases). Germline V CDR1 and CDR2: MNHEY, SVGAGI. The CDR3 loop spans 12 amino acids. The ends were cut back, 8 bases at V and 6 bases at J, with 11 bases in the middle.

The table lists this clonotype with a few counts. The rearrangement joins TRBV12-3 or TRBV12-4 to TRBJ2-1; TRBD1 might be the D (6 bases). This CDR3 is 14 amino acids long. Trimming removed 6 bases from V and 3 bases from J, with 12 bases in between. CDR3 loop: CASRPRTDYNEQFF. The CDR3 DNA is TGTGCCAGCAGACCTCGGACAGACTACAATGAGCAGTTCTTC.

Ten or more counts support this clonotype. This rearrangement joins TRBV29-1 to TRBJ2-7; a weak D match, TRBD2 (5 bases). Germline V gene data show CDR1 as SQVTM and CDR2 as ANQGSEA. Between the trimmed V and J ends, which lost 4 bases and 3 bases, there was a span of 7 bases. This CDR3 contains 11 residues. The CDR3 region is CSVAGNYEQYV. The CDR3 coding sequence is TGCAGCGTTGCCGGGAACTACGAGCAGTACGTC.

This clonotype was recorded many times. V gene TRBV6-2 or TRBV6-3 combines with J gene TRBJ2-3; D uncertain. V was shortened by 8 bases and J by 5 bases, with 11 bases between the two germline ends. The CDR3 spans 12 residues. CDR1 and CDR2 (germline): MNHEY, SVGEGT. The DNA of the CDR3 is TGTGCCAGCGGTCTTCGCCGAGATACGCAGTATTTT. Translation: CASGLRRDTQYF.

In this sample, this clonotype turned up a few times. This chain uses TRBV7-9 with TRBJ2-1; D is tentatively TRBD1 or TRBD2 (6 bases each). The V end was cut by 3 bases, the J end by 8 bases, with 14 bases between. Germline CDR1 SEHNR, CDR2 FQNEAQ (reference sequence). The CDR3 loop spans 14 amino acids. Here the CDR3 DNA reads TGTGCCAGCAGCTTGCTGGAAGGGGGGCATGAGCAGTTCTTC. It specifies CASSLLEGGHEQFF.

The sample holds a few counts of this clonotype. J is TRBJ2-1 and V is TRBV27, with D perhaps TRBD1 (6 bases). The CDR3 length is 16 residues. The V gene lost 3 bases and the J gene lost 4 bases, with 16 bases spanning the gap. Germline-derived CDR1 and CDR2 are MNHEY and SMNVEV (reference sequence). CDR3 DNA sequence: TGTGCCAGCAGTTTTAACACGGACAGAACTTACAATGAGCAGTTCTTC. Its protein product is CASSFNTDRTYNEQFF.

The J gene is TRBJ2-7, the V gene TRBV27; TRBD1 is a possible D gene (6 bases). This CDR3 is 13 amino acids long. V lost 8 bases to trimming and J lost 2 bases, with 13 bases between them. The germline V gene has CDR1 MNHEY and CDR2 SMNVEV (reference sequence). Here the CDR3 reads CASRADSPYEQYF. The CDR3 nucleotides are TGTGCCAGCCGTGCGGACAGTCCCTACGAGCAGTACTTC.

This sequence joins TRBV7-9 and TRBJ2-7; perhaps TRBD2 as D (5 bases). V dropped 5 bases and J dropped 4 bases, with 12 bases sitting between them. Germline values: CDR1 SEHNR, CDR2 FQNEAQ (reference sequence). The CDR3 loop spans 13 amino acids. CDR3 sequence reads: CASSIESGYEQYF. CDR3 sequence (DNA): TGTGCCAGCAGCATCGAGTCGGGGTACGAGCAGTACTTC.

This clonotype was seen only a few times. The CDR3 spells CASSHAGRALVYEQFF. For the CDR3, the DNA is TGCGCCAGCAGCCACGCCGGGAGGGCCTTGGTCTATGAGCAGTTCTTC. The rearrangement links TRBV4-1 to TRBJ2-1; TRBD2 aligns across 8 bases. Unmatched junction bases numbered 12, after V lost 3 bases and J lost 8 bases. This CDR3 spans 16 amino acids. The germline V gene has CDR1 MGHRA and CDR2 YSYEKL.

This clonotype was seen many times. The chain combines TRBV6-1 with TRBJ2-5; tentatively, D is TRBD2 (5 bases). CDR3 length: 14 residues. V lost 6 bases and J 2 bases, leaving 13 bases between the germline ends. Germline CDR1 and CDR2: MNHNS and SASEGT. The CDR3 sequence is CASSSRRRQETQYF. The DNA for the CDR3 is TGTGCCAGCAGCTCCCGGAGGAGACAAGAGACCCAGTACTTC.

This clonotype turned up a few times. The chain recombines TRBV20-1 with TRBJ2-7, with a weak D call TRBD1 (6 bases). V dropped 3 bases and J dropped 2 bases, with 11 bases sitting between them. Per germline, CDR1 DFQATT and CDR2 SNEGSKA (reference sequence). CDR3 length equals 13 residues. The DNA of the CDR3 is TGCAGTGCTAGTAAACAGGGTGCCTACGAGCAGTACTTC. Its translation: CSASKQGAYEQYF.

This clonotype was recorded many times. The genes are TRBV20-1 and TRBJ1-1; D gene unclear. Germline V lookup: CDR1 DFQATT, CDR2 SNEGSKA (reference sequence). The ends were cut back, 3 bases at V and 0 bases at J, with 14 bases in the middle. The CDR3 consists of 15 residues. This CDR3 is CSARAKENMNTEAFF. The CDR3 DNA reads as TGCAGTGCTAGGGCTAAAGAAAACATGAACACTGAAGCTTTCTTT.

The chain couples TRBV5-1 to TRBJ2-2; TRBD1 matches 7 bases. This CDR3 comprises 17 residues. Per the germline V gene, CDR1 is SGHRS and CDR2 is YFSETQ. Unmatched junction bases numbered 8, after V lost 3 bases and J lost 0 bases. CDR3 region: CASSSLPTGTNTGELFF. CDR3 coding DNA: TGCGCCAGCAGCTCCTTACCGACAGGGACGAACACCGGGGAGCTGTTTTTT.

This clonotype has a single count. Relative to the germline gene, one junction end is altered; a read error may explain this. This chain joins TRBV24-1 and TRBJ2-4; TRBD1 matches at 8 bases. Germline CDR1 KGHDR, CDR2 SFDVKD. This CDR3 comprises 14 residues. The CDR3 nucleotides are TGTGCCACCAGTGACTCGGACAGGGTGAACAGTCAGTACTTC. Its translation: CATSDSDRVNSQYF.

V is TRBV12-3 or TRBV12-4 and J is TRBJ2-2; no definite D call. CDR3 length: 14 residues. V shed 0 bases and J shed 4 bases, with 6 bases lying between them. The CDR3 protein is CASSLAQFTGELFF. CDR3 sequence (DNA): TGTGCCAGCAGTTTAGCGCAGTTCACCGGGGAGCTGTTTTTT.

This clonotype was counted between two and nine times. The CDR3 here is CASSLASRRGYTTAGYTF. DNA of the CDR3: TGTGCCAGCAGCTTAGCCTCGCGCAGGGGGTACACCACGGCTGGCTACACCTTC. The chain has TRBV13 and TRBJ1-2; 7 positions agree with TRBD1. This CDR3 has 18 amino acids. The ends lost 1 base at V and 7 bases at J; junction bases unmatched: 18. Germline loops: CDR1 PRHDT, CDR2 FYEKMQ (reference sequence).

This clonotype was seen at least ten times. The chain employs TRBV10-3 and TRBJ2-7; D possibly corresponds to TRBD2 (5 bases). Germline V gene lookup returns CDR1 ENHRY and CDR2 SYGVKD. This CDR3 has 13 residues. Trimming shortened V by 3 bases and J by 6 bases, and 12 bases separated the two germline ends. CDR3 region: CAISDPSRSEQYF. In DNA form, the CDR3 reads TGTGCCATCAGTGATCCTAGCCGCAGCGAGCAGTACTTC.

This clonotype was seen a handful of times. This chain links TRBV12-5 with TRBJ2-4, with 9 nucleotides matching TRBD1. J gave up 5 bases and V 7 bases, and 9 bases lay outside the gene matches. The CDR3 sequence is 15 residues long. The germline CDR1 and CDR2 sequences are LGHNT and FRNRAP. The CDR3 nucleotides are TGTGCTAGTGCCCGAGGGGGACAGGGTCAAAACATTCAGTACTTC. Protein sequence: CASARGGQGQNIQYF. Complete variable domain (other parts from reference TRBV12-5 and TRBJ2-4): DARVTQTPRHKVTEMGQEVTMRCQPILGHNTVFWYRQTMMQGLELLAYFRNRAPLDDSGMPKDRFSAEMPDATLATLKIQPSEPRDSAVYFCASARGGQGQNIQYFGAGTRLSVL.

The rearrangement uses TRBV14 and TRBJ2-7, with 9 bases fitting TRBD2. V lost 2 bases to trimming and J lost 11 bases; unmatched junction nucleotides: 7. CDR3 length: 13 amino acids. Germline values: CDR1 SGHDN, CDR2 FVKESK. The CDR3 loop is CASSQNSGSSEYV. The CDR3 DNA sequence: TGTGCCAGCAGCCAAAATAGCGGGAGTTCGGAGTACGTC.

This clonotype occurred a few times. This sequence joins TRBV9 and TRBJ2-2; the match to TRBD2 covers 12 bases. The V gene end was trimmed by 4 bases and the J gene end by 8 bases; junction bases not matched to a gene: 9. The CDR3 runs to 16 residues. In germline, CDR1 is SGDLS, CDR2 YYNGEE. The CDR3 DNA reads as TGTGCCAGCAGCCCCAGACTAGCGGGGGACCGTGGGGAGCTGTTTTTT. Translating gives CASSPRLAGDRGELFF. Based on the CDR3 plus reference TRBV9 and TRBJ2-2, the full variable domain is DSGVTQTPKHLITATGQRVTLRCSPRSGDLSVYWYQQSLDQGLQFLIQYYNGEERAKGNILERFSAQQFPDLHSELNLSSLELGDSALYFCASSPRLAGDRGELFFGEGSRLTVL.

This clonotype was detected ten times or more. The chain employs TRBV28 and TRBJ1-3; D ambiguous. Germline V gives CDR1 MDHEN, CDR2 SYDVKM. V was trimmed by 3 bases and J by 0 bases, leaving 15 bases between them. The CDR3 contains 17 residues. The CDR3 DNA sequence: TGTGCCAGCAGTTTGGTTCCGTTATCCCTCTCTGGAAACACCATATATTTT. Protein: CASSLVPLSLSGNTIYF.

This clonotype occurred a few times. The rearrangement joins TRBV3-1 to TRBJ2-1, with 7 bases identical to TRBD2. With V trimmed by 0 bases and J by 3 bases, 5 bases remained unmatched. CDR1 and CDR2 from the germline V gene are LGHDT and YNNKEL (reference sequence). The CDR3 is 16 amino acids. The CDR3 sequence: CASSQEGLADYNEQFF. In DNA, the CDR3 is TGTGCCAGCAGCCAAGAGGGGCTAGCGGACTACAATGAGCAGTTCTTC.

J is TRBJ2-7 and V is TRBV7-6; D gene uncertain. V lost 4 bases, J lost 6 bases, and 13 bases lay in between. This CDR3 spans 13 amino acids. Germline CDR1 reads SGHVS; CDR2 reads FNYEAQ. The CDR3 DNA reads as TGTGCCAGCAGCTCTACCTTCAACTTCGAGCAGTACTTC. Its protein product is CASSSTFNFEQYF.

This clonotype was seen repeatedly, ten times or more. The V and J genes are TRBV14 and TRBJ2-2; no clear D gene. Germline CDR1 reads SGHDN; CDR2 reads FVKESK. CDR3 length: 13 amino acids. Trimming removed 1 base at V and 2 bases at J, with 2 bases between. This chain's CDR3 is CASSQVNTGELFF. CDR3 in DNA: TGTGCCAGCAGCCAAGTTAACACCGGGGAGCTGTTTTTT.

The CDR3: CASMEGAGSHSGNTIYF. CDR3 sequence (DNA): TGTGCCAGCATGGAGGGTGCAGGATCCCACTCTGGAAACACCATATATTTT. The V and J genes are TRBV21-1 and TRBJ1-3. TRBV21-1 is a pseudogene. This CDR3 contains 17 residues.

This clonotype has only a few counts. V is TRBV18 and J is TRBJ2-5; D might be TRBD1 (6 bases). This CDR3 region has 15 residues. Germline CDR1 is KGHSH and CDR2 is LQKENI. Trimming cost V 3 bases and J 5 bases, with 16 bases left between them. CDR3 region: CASSPPARGWETQYF. CDR3 bases: TGTGCCAGCTCACCTCCGGCCAGGGGTTGGGAGACCCAGTACTTC. Together with reference TRBV18 and TRBJ2-5, the CDR3 gives the full variable domain: NAGVMQNPRHLVRRRGQEARLRCSPMKGHSHVYWYRQLPEEGLKFMVYLQKENIIDESGMPKERFSAEFPKEGPSILRIQQVVRGDSAAYFCASSPPARGWETQYFGPGTRLLVL.

This clonotype was observed many times. The genes are TRBV7-2 and TRBJ2-2; perhaps TRBD1 as D (5 bases). The V and J ends lost 2 bases and 2 bases respectively, with 9 bases between them. CDR1 and CDR2 from the germline V gene are SGHTA and FQGNSA. This CDR3 contains 15 residues. The chain's CDR3 is CASSLFDSNTGELFF. DNA of the CDR3: TGTGCCAGCAGCTTATTCGACAGCAACACCGGGGAGCTGTTTTTT.